This T cell receptor (beta chain) was observed in a study of vaccination and CD4 T cells after COVID-19 (dated 2022 in TCRdb). Study-level background: The convalescent cohort included six males and four females, with two Hispanic individuals, seven Caucasians, two Asians and one multiracial person. Participants received two doses of either the Pfizer-BioNTech BNT162b2 vaccine (n=8) or the Moderna mRNA-1273 vaccine (n=2). Post-COVID blood samples from convalescent patients were collected a median of approximately 93 days after diagnosis, with a range of roughly 30 to 170 days. The time from the second vaccine dose to post-vaccine blood sampling had a median of roughly 72 days and ranged from about 12 to 250 days. Overlapping spike peptide pools from SARS-CoV-2 and from the common cold coronaviruses HCoV-NL63, HCoV-OC43 and HCoV-229E were used as culture stimuli. In control cultures, a CEFX viral epitope pool was used as positive control, an HIV-1 Nef peptide pool was used as negative control, or no peptide was added. In under 13 COVID-19 convalescent patients and 4 infection-naive healthy vaccine recipients, researchers compared the spike-specific CD4+ TCR repertoire from before mRNA vaccination with the repertoire from after. Memory CD4+ T cell crossreactivity between SARS-CoV-2 and common cold coronavirus spike proteins was assessed at the TCR clonotype level in an earlier paper using these donors. Results and caveats for the whole study, not just this receptor: In convalescent patients, a median roughly 88% of post-vaccine SARS-CoV-2-reactive clones were detected only after vaccination, suggesting vaccine-specific priming. Although the median number of SARS-CoV-2-reactive clonotypes went up from roughly 22 after infection to 35 to 40 after vaccination, the increase was not significant. The number of convalescent patients in the study was relatively small, and the study did not examine early timepoints following natural infection. Of the vaccine-specific clones in convalescent patients, 304 of 307, or nearly all, reacted only to SARS-CoV-2 spike and did not cross-react with common cold coronaviruses.

What this sample's treatment or condition label stands for: approximately 11-day PBMC culture with coronavirus spike peptide pools or control peptides (ViraFEST assay). CD4+ T cells from unexposed donors were collected before the COVID-19 pandemic (2011-2018). The ViraFEST assay, used in the study, expanded antigen-specific T cells with peptide pools and then identified the expanded clonotypes through TCR sequencing. PBMCs were cultured at roughly 1.9 million per well in IMDM supplemented with around 5% human AB serum and around 10 IU/ml IL-2, with around 10 ug/ml peptide pools added. Half of the culture medium was replaced with fresh IL-2-containing medium on days 3 and 7. Once the cells had been in culture for about 10 days, the EasySep CD4+ T cell isolation kit was used to isolate CD4+ T cells by negative selection. As cell numbers permitted, CD4+ T cells from unexposed donors were tested for reactivity to SARS-CoV-2 S and N and to four common cold coronavirus spike pools. Ficoll-Paque Plus gradient centrifugation was used to isolate PBMCs from whole blood, and the isolated PBMCs were then either used fresh or cryopreserved at -140C. In general, triplicate wells were set up for every culture condition. The leukapheresis product for the unexposed donors was obtained through commercial purchase.

The table lists this clonotype with a few counts. Its specific antigen is unknown. No much larger clone is present one base from it, and per-base qualities are unavailable. As encoded in the germline V gene (reference sequence), CDR1 is DFQATT while CDR2 is SNEGSKA. Taken from cysteine to phenylalanine, the CDR3 has 12 residues. The entry retains the CDR3 DNA only, 36 bases that are in frame from base 1. V is pared back by 5 bases and J by 3 bases, with 10 bases lying between the germline termini. Library preparation employed PCR. TCR sequencing of DNA from cultured CD4+ T cells used the Oncomine TCR Beta short-read assay at the Johns Hopkins FTIC core. The QIAamp micro DNA kit was used to extract genomic DNA from the cultured CD4+ T cells. Oncomine TCR Beta libraries from cultured CD4+ T cells were pooled with unique dual indexes and sequenced on an Illumina iSeq 100. The paper's processing steps were these. Non-productive sequences were removed, and CDR3s that did not start with C, did not end with F or W, or were shorter than 7 amino acids were discarded. Antigen-specific clonotypes were identified with the MANAFEST web application by comparing peptide-stimulated wells with reference and other culture wells. An FDR below 0.05, an odds ratio above 5, and a productive frequency above 0.1% in at least two of three replicate wells were required for clones to be considered positive. A clonotype was classed as cross-reactive if the clonotype showed significant expansion both in SARS-CoV-2 spike wells and in at least one common cold coronavirus spike condition. CDR3 homology was assessed with Levenshtein distances (stringdist) and unrooted phylogenetic trees (ape) in R version 3.6.1. TCRdb trimmed public reads at Q25 via fastp, called clones via MiXCR and kept in-frame beta chains. Each record represents a unique CDR3 protein, reported with the most common genes and DNA among its rows. The V and J calls and clone size are TCRdb's, not the authors'. Counted in this sample were roughly 7,600 distinct CDR3 sequences; approximately 37% of them appeared once. The ten most abundant clones make up about an eighth of the sample.

This sequence was found in a human donor in good health. Recombination linked TRBV20-1 to TRBJ1-2; the D gene is perhaps TRBD1, on 6 matching bases. Specimen: CD4+ T cells from blood, cultured in vitro. The CDR3 protein is CSAQGLDYGYTF. The bases are TGCAGTGCTCAGGGGTTGGACTATGGCTACACCTTC.